The present T cell receptor (beta chain) was sequenced within a study of T cell responses to AZD1222 COVID-19 vaccine. Between the trimmed V and J ends, which lost 0 bases and 6 bases, there was a span of 10 bases. The germline V gene has CDR1 SGHKS and CDR2 YYEKEE (reference sequence). The CDR3 loop spans 14 amino acids. As regards this clone: The antigen is undetermined.

Generated by immunoSEQ multiplex PCR, the TCRdb table keeps only in-frame clones and is missing some. The table records about 110,000 clones, around nine tenths of them present only once. Points from the study as a whole: The sample set comprised mostly white British donors with more females, and clonal diversity was possibly underestimated. The study identified only six AZD1222 recipients as seropositive at baseline.

The TCR originated in an adult who received the AZD1222 COVID-19 vaccine. The J gene is TRBJ1-3, the V gene TRBV5-5; D perhaps matches TRBD1 (5 bases). The material sequenced was peripheral blood, taken 28 days after the second AZD1222 dose. DNA for the CDR3: TGTGCCAGCAGCTTGGCCCCAGGGACAAACACCATATATTTT. Its translation is CASSLAPGTNTIYF. The complete variable domain, with remaining parts taken from reference TRBV5-5 and TRBJ1-3, reads DAGVTQSPTHLIKTRGQQVTLRCSPISGHKSVSWYQQVLGQGPQFIFQYYEKEERGRGNFPDRFSARQFPNYSSELNVNALLLGDSALYLCASSLAPGTNTIYFGEGSWLTVV.